Below, one T cell receptor (beta chain) is given with its context. This sample is part of a study of long-term antiretroviral therapy in people with HIV. In the United States, treatment was given to all participants with HIV. Investigators performed immunoSEQ version v3.0 at survey level. The assay was immunoSEQ multiplex PCR, and TCRdb's table has in-frame clones only and misses some. This table has about 20,000 clones, roughly 88% appearing once. The CDR3 sequence is 15 residues long. Germline V gene lookup returns CDR1 LGHNA and CDR2 YSLEER. V lost 0 bases and J lost 5; bases outside the gene matches: 5.

The receptor comes from a woman aged 40 to 55 with HIV. The specimen comprised unsorted PBMCs, sampled 1.2 years after starting antiretroviral therapy. The rearrangement joins TRBV4-3 to TRBJ1-1, with 8 bases lining up with TRBD1. The CDR3 DNA is TGCGCCAGCAGCCAAGACAGGGGGCCGGGTACTGAAGCTTTCTTT. Encoded protein: CASSQDRGPGTEAFF.